The 10 T cell receptor beta chains presented below share a single source sample, sequenced in a study of cytomegalovirus exposure and HLA in healthy donors. With 60 Vbeta and 13 Jbeta primers, the PCR was carried out. The repertoire was sequenced with immunoSEQ multiplex PCR; TCRdb's copy has only in-frame clones and lacks some. The sample holds fewer than 150,000 clones, approximately 80% seen once. Sample: PBMCs. Receptor source: a male donor in good health and CMV-seronegative.

This clone was seen a few times. The chain links TRBV7-2 to TRBJ1-2; tentatively, D is TRBD1 (6 bases). Per germline, CDR1 SGHTA and CDR2 FQGNSA. Trimming took 1 base from V and 5 from J, leaving 8 bases between them. The CDR3 has 13 amino acids. CDR3 amino acids: CASSLVQGYGYTF. The CDR3 DNA follows: TGTGCCAGCAGCTTAGTACAGGGTTATGGCTACACCTTC.

This clone was picked up one time. The junction does not match germline at one end; this may be a read error. This chain joins TRBV5-6 and TRBJ1-6; 8 nucleotides line up with TRBD1. The CDR3 length is 15 residues. Germline CDR1 SGHDT, CDR2 YYEEEE. CDR3 region: CASKYNTGGGSPLHF. In DNA, the CDR3 is TGTGCGAGCAAATATAACACAGGGGGTGGTTCACCCCTCCACTTT.

The rearrangement uses TRBV2 and TRBJ2-2, with 8 bases lining up with TRBD1. The CDR3 has 13 residues. Germline-derived CDR1 and CDR2 are SNHLY and FYNNEI. The junction had 9 bases not matched to a gene; V was cut back by 10 bases and J by 8 bases. CDR3 protein: CATTGGGWGELFF. The CDR3 region has the DNA TGTGCCACCACAGGGGGAGGTTGGGGGGAGCTGTTTTTT. Variable domain in full (rest from reference TRBV2 and TRBJ2-2): EPEVTQTPSHQVTQMGQEVILRCVPISNHLYFYWYRQILGQKVEFLVSFYNNEISEKSEIFDDQFSVERPDGSNFTLKIRSTKLEDSAMYFCATTGGGWGELFFGEGSRLTVL.

In its sample, this clone was seen once. The chain recombines TRBV15 with TRBJ2-7; 10 nucleotides line up with TRBD1. The ends lost 3 bases at V and 5 bases at J; junction bases unmatched: 10. Germline V gene data show CDR1 as LNHNV and CDR2 as YYDKDF (reference sequence). The CDR3 is made up of 16 amino acids. The CDR3 nucleotides read TGTGCCACCAGCAGGGAGTTGGGTGACAGGGGGCACGAGCAGTACTTC. The encoded protein is CATSRELGDRGHEQYF.

This clone was observed a few times. The chain is built from TRBV6-5 and TRBJ1-2, with TRBD1 as a possible D gene (5 bases). Trimming stripped 8 bases from V and 8 bases from J, with 12 bases between. This CDR3 has 11 amino acids. Germline assignment: CDR1 MNHEY and CDR2 SVGAGI. DNA for the CDR3: TGTGCCAGCTTTTCAGGGTCAGGCTACACCTTC. The encoded protein is CASFSGSGYTF.

The rearrangement links TRBV2 to TRBJ2-5; TRBD1 is a possible D gene (6 bases). V was shortened by 9 bases and J by 3 bases, with 11 bases between the two germline ends. From germline, CDR1 is SNHLY and CDR2 FYNNEI. The CDR3 has 12 residues. In DNA, the CDR3 is TGTGCCAGACAGGGTGGAAAAGAGACCCAGTACTTC. Its protein is CARQGGKETQYF.

The chain recombines TRBV2 with TRBJ2-1, with a possible D match to TRBD2 (6 bases). CDR1 and CDR2 (germline): SNHLY, FYNNEI. V was shortened by 6 bases and J by 13 bases, with 10 bases between the two germline ends. The CDR3 runs 10 residues. Here the CDR3 DNA reads TGTGCCAGCAGCGGGGGAACTCAGTTCTTC. Protein: CASSGGTQFF.

The chain carries TRBV27 and TRBJ1-4; 7 nucleotides align to TRBD1. This CDR3 is built from 15 residues. With V trimmed by 4 bases and J by 3 bases, 5 bases remained unmatched. Germline loops: CDR1 MNHEY, CDR2 SMNVEV (reference sequence). CDR3 sequence (DNA): TGTGCCAGCAGTTCGACAGGGCATCCTAATGAAAAACTGTTTTTT. Translation: CASSSTGHPNEKLFF.

The chain carries TRBV5-5 and TRBJ1-6; tentatively, D is TRBD1 (5 bases). The length of the CDR3 is 14 residues. The germline V gene encodes CDR1 SGHKS and CDR2 YYEKEE (reference sequence). Trimming took 4 bases from V and 7 from J, leaving 12 bases between them. The CDR3 loop reads CASSPGLMNSPLHF. The CDR3 region has the DNA TGTGCCAGCAGCCCGGGACTGATGAATTCACCCCTCCACTTT.

The chain carries TRBV19 and TRBJ2-7; D may be TRBD1 (6 bases). CDR1 and CDR2 from the germline V gene are LNHDA and SQIVND (reference sequence). The germline V and J ends were trimmed by 3 bases and 6 bases, with 12 bases remaining between them. This CDR3 has 13 amino acids. The CDR3 DNA reads TGTGCCAGTAGTATTCGACGGACAGCCGAGCAGTACTTC. Translation gives CASSIRRTAEQYF.